This TCR beta chain appears in the sequencing data of a study of long-term antiretroviral therapy in people with HIV. About this clone itself: Its antigen is unidentified.

It was version v3.0 of the immunoSEQ assay that was run at survey level. Profiling relied on immunoSEQ multiplex PCR, and the TCRdb table lists in-frame clones only, not all of them. This table holds around 14,000 clones, 70% to 85% found once. General observations from the study: Clones that expanded before ART (that is, prior to treatment) dominated the repertoire at all time points. Among HIV repertoires, CDR3 length ranges were narrower than those of controls. Collection of the blood took place between the mid-2000s and the late 2010s. The ART regimens in use then may have been less effective than current ones.

Source: unsorted PBMCs, taken 1.3 years before starting antiretroviral therapy. The receptor was derived from a man aged 35-49 years with HIV.

The CDR3 loop reads CAISEGRGRNEQFF. CDR3 nucleotide sequence: TGTGCCATCAGTGAAGGAAGGGGTAGGAATGAGCAGTTCTTC. The chain links TRBV10-3 to TRBJ2-1; D may be TRBD1 (5 bases). Trimming stripped 3 bases from V and 7 bases from J, with 13 bases between. CDR1 is ENHRY and CDR2 is SYGVKD in the germline V gene. The CDR3 has 14 residues.